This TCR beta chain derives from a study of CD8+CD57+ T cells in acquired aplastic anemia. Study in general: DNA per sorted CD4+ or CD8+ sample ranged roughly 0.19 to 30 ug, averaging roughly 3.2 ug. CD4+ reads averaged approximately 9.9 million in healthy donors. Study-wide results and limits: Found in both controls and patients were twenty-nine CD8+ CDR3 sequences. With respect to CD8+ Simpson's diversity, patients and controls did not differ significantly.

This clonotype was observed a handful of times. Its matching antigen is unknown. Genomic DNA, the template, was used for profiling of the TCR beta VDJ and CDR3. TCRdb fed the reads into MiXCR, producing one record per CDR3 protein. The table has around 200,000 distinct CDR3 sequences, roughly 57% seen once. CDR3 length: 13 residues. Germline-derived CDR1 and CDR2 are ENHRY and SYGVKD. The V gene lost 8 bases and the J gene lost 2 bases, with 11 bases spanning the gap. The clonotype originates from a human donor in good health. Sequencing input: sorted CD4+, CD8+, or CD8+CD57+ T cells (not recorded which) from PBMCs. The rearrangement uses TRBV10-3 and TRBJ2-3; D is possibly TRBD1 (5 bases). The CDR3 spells CAIQGGSTDTQYF. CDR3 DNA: TGTGCCATCCAGGGTGGATCCACAGATACGCAGTATTTT.